This T cell receptor (beta chain) stems from a study of cytomegalovirus exposure and HLA in healthy donors. Study-wide results and limits: Later analysis demonstrated an association between a missense DCLRE1C variant and TCR beta V- and J-gene trimming. A later analysis reportedly identified an Asian-associated ancestry cluster as carrying fewer N-insertions than the roughly 670-donor mean. Roughly uniform sequencing depth across donors was assumed, possibly incorrectly.

A multiplex PCR was run with 60 Vbeta primers and 13 Jbeta primers. Generated by immunoSEQ multiplex PCR, the TCRdb table keeps only in-frame clones and is missing some. This table lists tens of thousands of clones. About this clone: Its antigen is unidentified. Different DNA sequences within this sample yield the same CDR3.

The TCR was taken from a middle-aged woman in good health and CMV-seronegative. Input material: PBMCs.

The CDR3 spells CASSSGTVQETQYF. The CDR3 DNA follows: TGTGCCAGCAGTTCCGGGACAGTCCAAGAGACCCAGTACTTC. This rearrangement joins TRBV7-2 to TRBJ2-5; 7 bases match TRBD1. This CDR3 is 14 amino acids long. CDR1 and CDR2 from the germline V gene are SGHTA and FQGNSA. V was pared by 6 bases and J by 1 base, with 5 bases of the junction left unmatched.